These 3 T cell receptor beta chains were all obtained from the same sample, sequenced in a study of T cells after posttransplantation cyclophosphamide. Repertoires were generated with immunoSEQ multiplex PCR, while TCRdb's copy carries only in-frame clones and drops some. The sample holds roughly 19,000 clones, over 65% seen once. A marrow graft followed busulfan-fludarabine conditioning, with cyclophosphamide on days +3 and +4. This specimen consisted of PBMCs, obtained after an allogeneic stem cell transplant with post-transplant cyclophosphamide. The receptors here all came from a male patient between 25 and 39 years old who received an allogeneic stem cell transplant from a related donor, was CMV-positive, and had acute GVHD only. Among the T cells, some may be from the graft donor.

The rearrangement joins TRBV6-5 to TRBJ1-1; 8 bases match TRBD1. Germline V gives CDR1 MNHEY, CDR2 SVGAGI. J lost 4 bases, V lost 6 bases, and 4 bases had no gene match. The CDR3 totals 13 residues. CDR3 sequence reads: CASRRTGGTEAFF. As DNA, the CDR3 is TGTGCCAGCAGACGTACAGGGGGCACTGAAGCTTTCTTT.

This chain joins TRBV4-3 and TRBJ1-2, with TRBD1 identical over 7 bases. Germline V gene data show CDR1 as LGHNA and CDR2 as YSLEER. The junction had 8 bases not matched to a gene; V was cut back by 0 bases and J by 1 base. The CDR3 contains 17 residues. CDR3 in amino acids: CASSQEFSGGFNYGYTF. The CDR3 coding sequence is TGCGCCAGCAGCCAAGAATTCTCAGGGGGATTTAACTATGGCTACACCTTC.

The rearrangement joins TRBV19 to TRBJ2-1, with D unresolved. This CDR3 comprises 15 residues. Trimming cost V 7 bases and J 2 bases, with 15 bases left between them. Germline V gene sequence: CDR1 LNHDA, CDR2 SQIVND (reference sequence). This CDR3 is CASTTLGTPYNEQFF. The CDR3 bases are TGTGCCAGTACTACCCTGGGCACTCCCTACAATGAGCAGTTCTTC.